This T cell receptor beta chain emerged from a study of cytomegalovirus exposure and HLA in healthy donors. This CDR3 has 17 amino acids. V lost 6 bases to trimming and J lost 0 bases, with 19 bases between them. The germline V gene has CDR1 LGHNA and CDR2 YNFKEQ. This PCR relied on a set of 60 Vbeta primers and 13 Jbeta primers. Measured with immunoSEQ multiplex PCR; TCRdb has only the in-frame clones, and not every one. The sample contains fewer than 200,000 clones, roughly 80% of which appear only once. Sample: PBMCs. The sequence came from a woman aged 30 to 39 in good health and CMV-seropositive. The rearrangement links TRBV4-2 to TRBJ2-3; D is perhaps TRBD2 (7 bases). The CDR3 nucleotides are TGTGCCAGCAGTCGGGGCGGGGGCCTATCTAGCACAGATACGCAGTATTTT. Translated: CASSRGGGLSSTDTQYF.